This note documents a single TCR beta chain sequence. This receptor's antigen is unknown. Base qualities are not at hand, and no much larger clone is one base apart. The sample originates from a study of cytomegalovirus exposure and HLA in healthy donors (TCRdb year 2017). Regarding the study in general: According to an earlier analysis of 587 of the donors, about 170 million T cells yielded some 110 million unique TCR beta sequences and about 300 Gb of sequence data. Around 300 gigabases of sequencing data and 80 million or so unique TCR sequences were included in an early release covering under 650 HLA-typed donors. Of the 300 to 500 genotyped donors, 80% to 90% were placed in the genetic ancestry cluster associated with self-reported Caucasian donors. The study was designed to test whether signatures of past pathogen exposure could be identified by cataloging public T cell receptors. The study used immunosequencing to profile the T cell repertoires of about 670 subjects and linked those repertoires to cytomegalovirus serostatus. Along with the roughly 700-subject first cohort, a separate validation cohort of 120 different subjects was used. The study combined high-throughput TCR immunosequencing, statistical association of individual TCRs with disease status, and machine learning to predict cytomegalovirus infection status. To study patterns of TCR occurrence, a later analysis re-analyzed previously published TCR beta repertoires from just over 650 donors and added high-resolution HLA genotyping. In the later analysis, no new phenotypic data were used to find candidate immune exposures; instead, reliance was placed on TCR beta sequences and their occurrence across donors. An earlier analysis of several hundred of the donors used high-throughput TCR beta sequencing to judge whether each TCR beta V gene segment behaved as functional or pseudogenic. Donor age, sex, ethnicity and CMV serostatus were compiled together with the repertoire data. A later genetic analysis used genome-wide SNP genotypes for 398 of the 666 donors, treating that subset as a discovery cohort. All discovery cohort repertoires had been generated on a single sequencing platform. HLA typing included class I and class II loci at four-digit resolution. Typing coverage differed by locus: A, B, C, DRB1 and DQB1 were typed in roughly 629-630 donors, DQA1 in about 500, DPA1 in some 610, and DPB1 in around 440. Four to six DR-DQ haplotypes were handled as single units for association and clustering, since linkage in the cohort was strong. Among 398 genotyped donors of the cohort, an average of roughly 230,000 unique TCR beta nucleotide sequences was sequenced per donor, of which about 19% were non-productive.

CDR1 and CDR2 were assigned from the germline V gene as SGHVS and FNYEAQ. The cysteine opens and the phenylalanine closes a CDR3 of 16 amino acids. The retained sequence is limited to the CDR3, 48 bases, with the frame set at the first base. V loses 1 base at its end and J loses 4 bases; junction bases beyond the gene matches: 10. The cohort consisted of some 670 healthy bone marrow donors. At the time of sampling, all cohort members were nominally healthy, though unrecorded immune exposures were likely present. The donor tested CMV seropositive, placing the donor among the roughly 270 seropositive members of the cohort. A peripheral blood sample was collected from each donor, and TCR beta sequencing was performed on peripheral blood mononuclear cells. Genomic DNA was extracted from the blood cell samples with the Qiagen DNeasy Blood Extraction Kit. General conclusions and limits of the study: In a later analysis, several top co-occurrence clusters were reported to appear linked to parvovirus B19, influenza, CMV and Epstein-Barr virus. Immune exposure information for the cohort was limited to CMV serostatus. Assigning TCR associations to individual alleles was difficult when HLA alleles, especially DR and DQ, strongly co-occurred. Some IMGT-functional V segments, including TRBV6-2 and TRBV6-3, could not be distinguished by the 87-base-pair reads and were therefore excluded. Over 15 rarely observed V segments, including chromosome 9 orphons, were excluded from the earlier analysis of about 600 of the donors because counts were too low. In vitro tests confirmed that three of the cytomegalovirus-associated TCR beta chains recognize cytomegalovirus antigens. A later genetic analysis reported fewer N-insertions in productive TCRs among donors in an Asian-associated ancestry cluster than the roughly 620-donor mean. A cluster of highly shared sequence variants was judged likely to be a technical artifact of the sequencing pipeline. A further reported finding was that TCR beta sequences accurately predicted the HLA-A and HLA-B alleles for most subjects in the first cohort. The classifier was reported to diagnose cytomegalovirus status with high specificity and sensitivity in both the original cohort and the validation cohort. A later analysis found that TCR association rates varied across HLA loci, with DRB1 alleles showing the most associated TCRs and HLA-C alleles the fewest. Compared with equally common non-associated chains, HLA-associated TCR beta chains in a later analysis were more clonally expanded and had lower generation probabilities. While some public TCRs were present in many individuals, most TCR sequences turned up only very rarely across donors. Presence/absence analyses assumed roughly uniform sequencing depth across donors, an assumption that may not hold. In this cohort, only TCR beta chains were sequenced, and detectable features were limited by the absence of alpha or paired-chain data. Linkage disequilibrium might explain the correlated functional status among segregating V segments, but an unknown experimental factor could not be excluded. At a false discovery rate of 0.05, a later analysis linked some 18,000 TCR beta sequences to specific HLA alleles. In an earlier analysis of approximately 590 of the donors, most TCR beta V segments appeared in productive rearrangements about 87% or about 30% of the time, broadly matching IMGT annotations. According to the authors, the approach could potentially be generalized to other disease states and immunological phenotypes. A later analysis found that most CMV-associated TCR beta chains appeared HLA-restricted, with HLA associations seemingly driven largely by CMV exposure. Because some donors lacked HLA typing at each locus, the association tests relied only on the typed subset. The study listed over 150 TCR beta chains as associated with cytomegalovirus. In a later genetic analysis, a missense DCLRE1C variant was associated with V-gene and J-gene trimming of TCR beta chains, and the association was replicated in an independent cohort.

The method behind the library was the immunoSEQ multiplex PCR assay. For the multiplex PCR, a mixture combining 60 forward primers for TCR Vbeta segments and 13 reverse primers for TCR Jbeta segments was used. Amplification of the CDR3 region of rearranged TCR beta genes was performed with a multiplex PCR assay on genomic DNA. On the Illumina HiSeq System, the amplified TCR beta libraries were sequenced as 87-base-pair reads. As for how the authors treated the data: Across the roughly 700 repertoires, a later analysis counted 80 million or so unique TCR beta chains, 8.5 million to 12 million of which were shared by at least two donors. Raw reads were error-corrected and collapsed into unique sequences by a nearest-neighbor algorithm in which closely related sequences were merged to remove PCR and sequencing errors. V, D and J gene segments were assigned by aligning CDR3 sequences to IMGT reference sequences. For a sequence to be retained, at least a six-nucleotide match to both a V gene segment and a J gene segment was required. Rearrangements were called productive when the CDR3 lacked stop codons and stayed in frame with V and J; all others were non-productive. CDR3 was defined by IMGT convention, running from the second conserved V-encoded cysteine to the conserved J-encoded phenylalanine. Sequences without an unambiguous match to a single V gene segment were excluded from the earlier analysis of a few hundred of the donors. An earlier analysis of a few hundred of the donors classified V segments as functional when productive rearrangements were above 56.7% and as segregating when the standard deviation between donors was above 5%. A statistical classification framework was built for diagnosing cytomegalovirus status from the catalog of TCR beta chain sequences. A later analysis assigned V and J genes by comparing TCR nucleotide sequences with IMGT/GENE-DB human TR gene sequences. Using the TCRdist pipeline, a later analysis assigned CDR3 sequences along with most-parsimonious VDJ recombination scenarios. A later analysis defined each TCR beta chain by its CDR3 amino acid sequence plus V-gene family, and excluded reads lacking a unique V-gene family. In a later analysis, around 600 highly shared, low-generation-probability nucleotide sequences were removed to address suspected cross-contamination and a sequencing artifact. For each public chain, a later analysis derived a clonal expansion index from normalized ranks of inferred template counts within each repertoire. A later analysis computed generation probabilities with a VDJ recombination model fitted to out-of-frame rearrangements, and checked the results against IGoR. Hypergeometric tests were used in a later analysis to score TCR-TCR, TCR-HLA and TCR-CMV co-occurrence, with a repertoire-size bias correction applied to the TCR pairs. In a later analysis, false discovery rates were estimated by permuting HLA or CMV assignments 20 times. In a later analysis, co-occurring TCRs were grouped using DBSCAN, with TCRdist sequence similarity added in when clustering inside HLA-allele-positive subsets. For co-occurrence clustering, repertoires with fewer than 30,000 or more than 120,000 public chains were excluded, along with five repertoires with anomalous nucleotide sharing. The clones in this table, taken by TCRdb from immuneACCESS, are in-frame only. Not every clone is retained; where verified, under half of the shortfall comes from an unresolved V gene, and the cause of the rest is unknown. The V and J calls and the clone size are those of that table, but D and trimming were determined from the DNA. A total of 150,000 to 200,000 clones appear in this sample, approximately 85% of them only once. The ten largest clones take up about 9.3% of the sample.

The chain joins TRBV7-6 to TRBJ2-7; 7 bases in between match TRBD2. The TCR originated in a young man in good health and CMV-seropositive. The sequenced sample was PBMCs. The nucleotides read TGTGCCAGCAGCTTAGGTAGTAGGCTAGCGGCGTACGAGCAGTACTTC. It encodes CASSLGSRLAAYEQYF.